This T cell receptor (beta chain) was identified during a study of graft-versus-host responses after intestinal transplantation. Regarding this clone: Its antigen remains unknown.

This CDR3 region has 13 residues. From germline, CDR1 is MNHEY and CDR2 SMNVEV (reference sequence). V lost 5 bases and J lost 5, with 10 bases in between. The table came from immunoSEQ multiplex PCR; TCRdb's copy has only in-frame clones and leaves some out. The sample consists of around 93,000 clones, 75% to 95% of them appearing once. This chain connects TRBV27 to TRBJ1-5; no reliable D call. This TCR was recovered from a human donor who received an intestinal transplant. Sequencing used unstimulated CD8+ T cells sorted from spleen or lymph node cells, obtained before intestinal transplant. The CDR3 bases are TGTGCCAGCAGTCCCCGGTCGGATCAGCCCCAGCATTTT. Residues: CASSPRSDQPQHF.